One and the same sample provided the 26 T cell receptor beta chains below, sequenced in a study of blood T cells in healthy people across ages. Next came a second PCR, run for about 6 to 11 cycles, which used a sample-barcoded 5' primer along with a J-beta primer mix. TCRdb ran MiXCR on the 5' RACE reads and lists one entry per CDR3 protein. The sample includes around 780,000 distinct CDR3 sequences, about 61% seen only once; the top ten take around a quarter. Sequencing was carried out using blood. These receptors originate from a man aged 35-49 years in good health.

This clonotype was counted a single time. The gene calls are TRBV29-1 and TRBJ2-1; 9 bases are a match to TRBD2. The last part of the DNA fits TRBJ2-7 better; the J call may be wrong. The CDR3 totals 14 residues. The germline gives CDR1 SQVTM, CDR2 ANQGSEA. The CDR3 region has the DNA TGCAGCGTCCTTCTAGCGGGATATTACAATGAGCAGTACTTC. This encodes CSVLLAGYYNEQYF.

This clonotype has more than one count but fewer than ten. The rearrangement joins TRBV11-2 to TRBJ1-2, with TRBD1 matching 8 bases. Germline CDR1 is SGHAT and CDR2 is FQNNGV. The CDR3 totals 16 residues. The V segment lost 5 bases and the J segment 4 bases; nucleotides outside the gene matches: 12. CDR3 in amino acids: CASSGLIQGVAYGYTF. The CDR3, as DNA: TGTGCCAGCAGCGGACTAATACAGGGGGTTGCCTATGGCTACACCTTC.

This clonotype turned up a few times. This chain connects TRBV7-6 to TRBJ2-5; D perhaps matches TRBD2 (5 bases). The CDR3 runs to 16 residues. The V and J ends lost 0 bases and 2 bases respectively, with 13 bases between them. Germline lookup yields CDR1 SGHVS and CDR2 FNYEAQ. The CDR3 region has the DNA TGTGCCAGCAGCTTAGCTGGGAGTACCAGACAAGAGACCCAGTACTTC. Amino acids: CASSLAGSTRQETQYF.

The chain combines TRBV21-1 with TRBJ2-7; TRBD2, the D gene given by the table, was not confirmed from the DNA. TRBV21-1 is listed as a pseudogene. CDR3 length: 17 residues. In nucleotides, the CDR3 is TGTGCCAGCAGCAAATCGGGGGAGGCGACCAACTCCTACGAGCAGTACTTC. This translates into CASSKSGEATNSYEQYF.

This chain links TRBV12-3 or TRBV12-4 with TRBJ2-5; D is possibly TRBD1 (5 bases). Trimming stripped 5 bases from V and 3 bases from J, with 10 bases between. The CDR3 spans 13 residues. CDR3 sequence reads: CASSRTTKETQYF. DNA of the CDR3: TGTGCCAGCAGTCGGACAACCAAAGAGACCCAGTACTTC.

The chain joins TRBV28 to TRBJ1-6; possibly TRBD1 for D (6 bases). V gave up 6 bases and J gave up 11 bases, with 14 bases separating them. The CDR3 extends over 13 amino acids. The germline CDR1 and CDR2 sequences are MDHEN and SYDVKM. The CDR3 bases are TGTGCCAGCAGAAGTAGGGACAATCCACCCCTCCACTTT. As protein: CASRSRDNPPLHF. The variable domain in full, completed from reference TRBV28 and TRBJ1-6, reads DVKVTQSSRYLVKRTGEKVFLECVQDMDHENMFWYRQDPGLGLRLIYFSYDVKMKEKGDIPEGYSVSREKKERFSLILESASTNQTSMYLCASRSRDNPPLHFGNGTRLTVT.

This chain links TRBV7-9 with TRBJ1-5, with a tentative D call TRBD1 (5 bases). This CDR3 contains 14 residues. CDR1 and CDR2 from the germline V gene are SEHNR and FQNEAQ (reference sequence). The V and J ends lost 5 bases and 3 bases respectively, with 11 bases between them. The CDR3 bases are TGTGCCAGCAGCCCGCGGGGGTACAATCAGCCCCAGCATTTT. Residues: CASSPRGYNQPQHF.

The J gene is TRBJ2-1, the V gene TRBV5-1; D is ambiguous. The V and J ends lost 5 bases and 6 bases respectively, with 9 bases between them. The CDR3 length is 12 residues. Germline loops: CDR1 SGHRS, CDR2 YFSETQ. CDR3 sequence: CASSSGSNEQFF. In DNA form, the CDR3 reads TGCGCCAGCAGTTCCGGGTCCAATGAGCAGTTCTTC.

This clonotype was observed a few times. The genes are TRBV20-1 and TRBJ2-7; TRBD2 is a possible D gene (5 bases). Germline lookup yields CDR1 DFQATT and CDR2 SNEGSKA (reference sequence). Trimming took 7 bases from V and 2 from J, leaving 18 bases between them. The CDR3 is 14 residues long. The CDR3 protein is CSGAPRRSTYEQYF. Written as DNA, the CDR3 is TGCAGTGGAGCCCCCCGGAGGTCCACCTACGAGCAGTACTTC.

Concerning this clonotype: A much bigger clone sits one base away, suggesting this may be a read error. This chain connects TRBV12-3 or TRBV12-4 to TRBJ2-2; D is possibly TRBD1 or TRBD2 (5 bases each). Between the trimmed V and J ends, which lost 8 bases and 4 bases, there was a span of 14 bases. CDR3 size: 14 residues. For the CDR3, the DNA is TGTGCCAGCTCCGGGACCAGCCTCACCGGGGAGCTGTTTTTT. This encodes CASSGTSLTGELFF.

V gene TRBV2 combines with J gene TRBJ1-1; TRBD1 matches 9 bases. This CDR3 contains 16 residues. CDR1 is SNHLY, CDR2 FYNNEI, per germline. Trimming cost V 11 bases and J 0 bases; bases outside gene matches: 13. CDR3 protein: CAGRGIRQGVNTEAFF. The CDR3 coding sequence is TGTGCCGGCCGGGGGATACGACAGGGGGTGAACACTGAAGCTTTCTTT.

This chain uses TRBV25-1 with TRBJ2-1, with 10 positions matching TRBD1. V trimming: 5 bases; J trimming: 6 bases; junction bases outside the gene matches: 7. Looked up from germline, CDR1 is MGHDK and CDR2 is SYGVNS. The CDR3 extends over 15 amino acids. Here the CDR3 DNA reads TGTGCCAGCAGTTACCGGGACAGGGGCTCCAATGAGCAGTTCTTC. Residues: CASSYRDRGSNEQFF.

The chain combines TRBV5-1 with TRBJ1-1; a weak D match, TRBD1 (5 bases). The CDR3 totals 14 residues. Germline V gene data show CDR1 as SGHRS and CDR2 as YFSETQ. V lost 0 bases and J 4 bases, leaving 10 bases between the germline ends. The CDR3 loop reads CASSLAGKGTEAFF. Written as DNA, the CDR3 is TGCGCCAGCAGCTTGGCAGGGAAGGGCACTGAAGCTTTCTTT.

The chain couples TRBV12-3 or TRBV12-4 to TRBJ1-1; D is ambiguous. Trimming took 4 bases from V and 3 from J, leaving 15 bases between them. This CDR3 spans 15 amino acids. The CDR3 reads CASSSRVRGDTEAFF. The CDR3, as DNA: TGTGCCAGCAGTTCTAGGGTGAGAGGTGACACTGAAGCTTTCTTT.

The gene calls are TRBV9 and TRBJ1-1; D is perhaps TRBD1 (6 bases). V gave up 0 bases and J gave up 7 bases, with 16 bases separating them. CDR1 is SGDLS, CDR2 YYNGEE, per germline. This CDR3 contains 15 residues. CDR3 bases: TGTGCCAGCAGCGTAGATAGGGCCAGGGGCAGTGAAGCTTTCTTT. Translating it yields CASSVDRARGSEAFF.

V usage is TRBV7-9 and J usage is TRBJ2-1; 7 nucleotides agree with TRBD2. The CDR3 covers 15 residues. The V gene end was trimmed by 6 bases and the J gene end by 3 bases; junction bases not matched to a gene: 8. The germline gives CDR1 SEHNR, CDR2 FQNEAQ (reference sequence). In DNA form, the CDR3 reads TGTGCCAGCAGGGAAGCGGGAAGTAACTACAATGAGCAGTTCTTC. This translates into CASREAGSNYNEQFF.

The chain recombines TRBV3-1 with TRBJ2-5; possible D gene TRBD2, 5 bases. Germline CDR1 is LGHDT and CDR2 is YNNKEL (reference sequence). Deletions cut 4 bases from V and 11 bases from J, with 20 bases between. CDR3 size: 14 residues. CDR3 amino acids: CASSPVRGSGEQYF. Here the CDR3 DNA reads TGTGCCAGCAGCCCCGTCCGGGGATCGGGTGAGCAGTACTTC.

The chain recombines TRBV7-2 with TRBJ2-5, with 8 bases fitting TRBD1. V lost 2 bases and J lost 13; bases outside the gene matches: 12. Germline V lookup: CDR1 SGHTA, CDR2 FQGNSA. This CDR3 has 14 amino acids. CDR3 in DNA: TGTGCCAGCAGCTTACAGGCGGTTCTGGACAGGGTGTACTTC. Protein sequence: CASSLQAVLDRVYF. Combining the CDR3 with reference TRBV7-2 and TRBJ2-5 gives the whole variable domain GAGVSQSPSNKVTEKGKDVELRCDPISGHTALYWYRQSLGQGLEFLIYFQGNSAPDKSGLPSDRFSAERTGGSVSTLTIQRTQQEDSAVYLCASSLQAVLDRVYFGPGTRLLVL.

On this clonotype: One end of the junction is discordant with germline, which a read error may explain. The CDR3 spells CASSYGNPGTEAFF. DNA of the CDR3: TGTGCCAGCAGTTACGGCAACCCGGGCACTGAGGCTTTCTTT. This chain links TRBV6-5 with TRBJ1-1; D remains ambiguous. This CDR3 region has 14 residues. Looked up from germline, CDR1 is MNHEY and CDR2 is SVGAGI.

V and J are TRBV19 and TRBJ1-2, with TRBD1 matching 8 bases. The V gene end was trimmed by 6 bases and the J gene end by 7 bases; junction bases not matched to a gene: 10. Germline lookup yields CDR1 LNHDA and CDR2 SQIVND (reference sequence). The CDR3 runs to 14 residues. The CDR3 loop is CASSPPDRAGGYTF. The CDR3 coding sequence is TGTGCCAGTAGCCCTCCGGACAGGGCAGGTGGCTACACCTTC.

This clonotype was detected only a few times. This chain joins TRBV5-5 and TRBJ2-7; 14 bases align to TRBD2. CDR1 is SGHKS and CDR2 is YYEKEE in the germline V gene (reference sequence). The CDR3 runs to 16 residues. The ends lost 5 bases at V and 7 bases at J; junction bases unmatched: 11. CDR3 sequence (DNA): TGTGCCAGCAGGGAAGGGACTAGCGGGAGTCAGAATGAGCAGTACTTC. Translation: CASREGTSGSQNEQYF.

The rearrangement uses TRBV27 and TRBJ2-3; tentative D call: TRBD2 (5 bases). Per germline, CDR1 MNHEY and CDR2 SMNVEV (reference sequence). Trimming cost V 0 bases and J 6 bases, with 22 bases left between them. CDR3 length equals 18 residues. CDR3 amino acids: CASSLSDDKLGLRDTQYF. The DNA of the CDR3 is TGTGCCAGCAGTTTATCCGACGACAAACTAGGCCTGAGGGATACGCAGTATTTT.

This clonotype came up a few times. The V call is TRBV20-1, the J call TRBJ2-7, with D uncertain. The CDR3 runs 14 residues. V was clipped by 6 bases and J by 2 bases, with 17 bases between them. CDR1 is DFQATT and CDR2 is SNEGSKA in the germline V gene (reference sequence). CDR3 sequence (DNA): TGCAGTGCCCCTGGGGATACGCCCCCCTACGAGCAGTACTTC. It specifies CSAPGDTPPYEQYF.

The chain uses TRBV24-1 and TRBJ2-7; 8 bases line up with TRBD1. There are 15 residues in the CDR3. The germline V gene encodes CDR1 KGHDR and CDR2 SFDVKD. V lost 5 bases to trimming and J lost 7 bases; unmatched junction nucleotides: 12. The CDR3 reads CATSVGQDGRGEQYF. In DNA, the CDR3 is TGTGCCACCAGTGTGGGACAGGACGGACGGGGAGAGCAGTACTTC.

This clonotype was seen more than once but under ten times. This chain connects TRBV7-9 to TRBJ2-3, with no clear D. V lost 3 bases to trimming and J lost 0 bases, with 10 bases between them. The CDR3 extends over 15 amino acids. The germline V gene has CDR1 SEHNR and CDR2 FQNEAQ (reference sequence). DNA for the CDR3: TGTGCCAGCAGCTTCCGGAGAGCGAGCACAGATACGCAGTATTTT. Encoded protein: CASSFRRASTDTQYF.

This clonotype was seen a handful of times. The genes are TRBV15 and TRBJ2-3, with D unresolved. The CDR3 totals 15 residues. Germline assignment: CDR1 LNHNV and CDR2 YYDKDF (reference sequence). The V end lost 0 bases, the J end lost 8 bases, and 15 bases lay between the germline ends. In DNA, the CDR3 is TGTGCCACCAGCAGAGATGATGTCGGAAGGGCTACGCAGTATTTT. Its translation: CATSRDDVGRATQYF.